Listed here are 14 T cell receptor beta chains from one sample, sequenced in a study of cytomegalovirus exposure and HLA in healthy donors. PCR was performed using 60 Vbeta and 13 Jbeta primers. The method was immunoSEQ multiplex PCR; TCRdb's version includes in-frame clones alone and lacks a portion of them. The sample holds fewer than 200,000 clones, 80% to 85% seen once. Input material: PBMCs. The receptors come from a girl aged 2 to 9 in good health and CMV-seropositive.

This clone was recorded a few times. V usage is TRBV4-1 and J usage is TRBJ2-6; D is perhaps TRBD2 (5 bases). The CDR3 is 15 residues long. Germline CDR1 MGHRA, CDR2 YSYEKL. V lost 4 bases, J lost 3 bases, and 10 bases lay in between. The DNA for the CDR3 is TGCGCCAGCAGCCCATCGGGAAATGGGGCCAACGTCCTGACTTTC. Translating it yields CASSPSGNGANVLTF.

The chain combines TRBV6-6 with TRBJ2-1; no clear D. Trimming pared 2 bases from V and 7 bases from J, leaving 9 bases between. CDR1 is MNHNY, CDR2 SVGAGI, per germline (reference sequence). The CDR3 is made up of 13 amino acids. CDR3 DNA: TGTGCCAGCAGTTACAGGAACGGGAATGAGCAGTTCTTC. This translates into CASSYRNGNEQFF.

This sequence joins TRBV11-2 and TRBJ1-5; 10 nucleotides match TRBD1. Germline-derived CDR1 and CDR2 are SGHAT and FQNNGV. V was pared by 5 bases and J by 6 bases, with 7 bases of the junction left unmatched. The CDR3 covers 15 residues. The CDR3 protein is CASSPGQGGTQPQHF. The CDR3 region has the DNA TGTGCCAGCAGCCCCGGACAGGGGGGGACTCAGCCCCAGCATTTT.

V and J are TRBV6-1 and TRBJ2-7, with a weak D call TRBD2 (6 bases). With 7 bases removed from V and 6 bases from J, the gap between germline ends came to 16 bases. The CDR3 runs to 13 residues. In germline, CDR1 is MNHNS, CDR2 SASEGT. The DNA of the CDR3 is TGTGCCAGCACCCAGACTAGGTCGAGCGAGCAGTACTTC. This gives the protein CASTQTRSSEQYF.

The genes are TRBV28 and TRBJ2-3; possibly TRBD2 for D (5 bases). This CDR3 has 15 residues. With 5 bases removed from V and 1 base from J, the gap between germline ends came to 13 bases. Germline V CDR1 and CDR2: MDHEN, SYDVKM. The CDR3 protein is CASSIKLGRTDTQYF. CDR3 DNA sequence: TGTGCCAGCAGTATCAAACTAGGACGCACAGATACGCAGTATTTT. The whole variable domain, filled in from reference TRBV28 and TRBJ2-3, reads DVKVTQSSRYLVKRTGEKVFLECVQDMDHENMFWYRQDPGLGLRLIYFSYDVKMKEKGDIPEGYSVSREKKERFSLILESASTNQTSMYLCASSIKLGRTDTQYFGPGTRLTVL.

This clone was observed once. V gene TRBV14 combines with J gene TRBJ2-7, with 9 bases aligning to TRBD2. Germline V gives CDR1 SGHDN, CDR2 FVKESK. Unmatched junction bases numbered 9, after V lost 0 bases and J lost 6 bases. The CDR3 sequence is 16 residues long. CDR3 bases: TGTGCCAGCAGCCAAGAAATCTACGGCGGGAGGGCCGAGCAGTACTTC. Translating it yields CASSQEIYGGRAEQYF.

The rearrangement links TRBV28 to TRBJ1-5; 7 positions agree with TRBD1. This CDR3 comprises 13 residues. The J segment lost 6 bases and the V segment lost 10 bases, leaving 9 bases of the junction unmatched. Germline V gene data show CDR1 as MDHEN and CDR2 as SYDVKM. The CDR3 region has the DNA TGTGCCATCGAGAGGGGGCGACGTCAGCCCCAGCATTTT. Translating it yields CAIERGRRQPQHF.

The chain combines TRBV6-6 with TRBJ2-6; D might be TRBD2 (5 bases). Germline lookup yields CDR1 MNHNY and CDR2 SVGAGI (reference sequence). CDR3 size: 16 residues. Trimming took 11 bases from V and 1 from J, leaving 18 bases between them. As DNA, the CDR3 is TGTGCCGGACTGGGTCTTAGCGAGTCTGGGGCCAACGTCCTGACTTTC. It yields the protein CAGLGLSESGANVLTF.

V gene TRBV4-1 combines with J gene TRBJ2-5, with TRBD2 matching over 7 bases. In germline, CDR1 is MGHRA, CDR2 YSYEKL. The CDR3 has 16 amino acids. V shed 4 bases, J shed 5 bases, and the junction held 13 bases outside the gene matches. This CDR3 reads CASSPAGLAALETQYF. As DNA, the CDR3 is TGCGCCAGCAGCCCCGCCGGGCTAGCGGCCTTGGAGACCCAGTACTTC.

The chain has TRBV2 and TRBJ2-1; the match to TRBD2 covers 7 bases. The CDR3 has 16 amino acids. V dropped 0 bases and J dropped 4; count of bases not matched to a gene: 6. CDR1 is SNHLY and CDR2 is FYNNEI in the germline V gene. This CDR3 is CASSEAGASGYNEQFF. Written as DNA, the CDR3 is TGTGCCAGCAGTGAAGCCGGGGCTAGCGGTTACAATGAGCAGTTCTTC.

The chain combines TRBV5-1 with TRBJ2-7, with 8 bases lining up with TRBD2. The CDR3 loop spans 14 amino acids. Germline V gene lookup returns CDR1 SGHRS and CDR2 YFSETQ. The V segment lost 4 bases and the J segment 0 bases; nucleotides outside the gene matches: 3. The CDR3 DNA reads TGCGCCAGCAGCACAAGCGGGAGCTCCTACGAGCAGTACTTC. Its protein is CASSTSGSSYEQYF. Looking up the rest from reference TRBV5-1 and TRBJ2-7 gives the full variable domain: KAGVTQTPRYLIKTRGQQVTLSCSPISGHRSVSWYQQTPGQGLQFLFEYFSETQRNKGNFPGRFSGRQFSNSRSEMNVSTLELGDSALYLCASSTSGSSYEQYFGPGTRLTVT.

CDR3 nucleotide sequence: TGTGCCAGCAGTTTTAGCAGCAGTAGGCTAGCGAGGACCGGGGAGCTGTTTTTT. As protein: CASSFSSSRLARTGELFF. The rearrangement uses TRBV27 and TRBJ2-2; perhaps TRBD2 as D (6 bases). The V end was cut by 3 bases, the J end by 5 bases, with 22 bases between. Germline CDR1 is MNHEY and CDR2 is SMNVEV (reference sequence). This CDR3 comprises 18 residues.

The rearrangement links TRBV4-1 to TRBJ2-4, with a possible D match to TRBD2 (6 bases). Per the germline V gene, CDR1 is MGHRA and CDR2 is YSYEKL. Trimming shortened V by 4 bases and J by 1 base, and 11 bases separated the two germline ends. This CDR3 has 15 residues. The CDR3 bases are TGCGCCAGCAGCCCTGCGGGGCTGGCCAAAAACATTCAGTACTTC. Its translation: CASSPAGLAKNIQYF.

The CDR3 reads CASSEVWGGTYQPQHF. The CDR3 DNA follows: TGTGCCAGCAGTGAAGTTTGGGGGGGGACATATCAGCCCCAGCATTTT. V gene TRBV6-1 combines with J gene TRBJ1-5, with D perhaps matching TRBD1 (6 bases). From germline, CDR1 is MNHNS and CDR2 SASEGT. The V end lost 1 base, the J end lost 5 bases, and 15 bases lay between the germline ends. The CDR3 length is 16 residues.